The next 25 T cell receptor beta chains were all read from a single sample in a study of T cell changes during pregnancy in multiple sclerosis. Profiled with immunoSEQ multiplex PCR; TCRdb holds only in-frame clones, not every one. The repertoire holds more than 50,000 clones, with about 90% as singletons. This material consisted of CD4+ T cells from peripheral blood mononuclear cells, taken after pregnancy. The receptor set was obtained from a female donor in good health, enrolled as a control in a pregnancy study.

In its sample, this clone was seen once. The chain recombines TRBV7-3 with TRBJ1-2; 8 nucleotides align to TRBD1. Trimming removed 5 bases from V and 8 bases from J; junction bases left unmatched: 7. Germline assignment: CDR1 SGHTA and CDR2 FQGTGA. The CDR3 has 13 amino acids. CDR3 DNA: TGTGCCAGCAGCCCACAGACAGGGGTGGGCTACACCTTC. It specifies CASSPQTGVGYTF. Variable domain in full (rest from reference TRBV7-3 and TRBJ1-2): GAGVSQTPSNKVTEKGKYVELRCDPISGHTALYWYRQSLGQGPEFLIYFQGTGAADDSGLPNDRFFAVRPEGSVSTLKIQRTERGDSAVYLCASSPQTGVGYTFGSGTRLTVV.

The chain joins TRBV4-1 to TRBJ2-6; D is ambiguous. The CDR3 is made up of 18 amino acids. The germline V gene encodes CDR1 MGHRA and CDR2 YSYEKL. Trimming left V 0 bases short and J 4 bases short, with 16 bases between. The CDR3 DNA reads TGCGCCAGCAGCCAAGATTTCCTCCTCGCGAGCGGGGCCAACGTCCTGACTTTC. Its protein product is CASSQDFLLASGANVLTF.

The chain recombines TRBV6-5 with TRBJ1-1; D remains ambiguous. The germline CDR1 and CDR2 sequences are MNHEY and SVGAGI. V shed 9 bases and J shed 3 bases, with 11 bases lying between them. The CDR3 length is 12 residues. The chain's CDR3 is CASSMRDTEAFF. The CDR3, as DNA: TGTGCCAGTTCCATGCGGGACACTGAAGCTTTCTTT.

The chain combines TRBV7-9 with TRBJ1-2; 8 bases fit TRBD1. Germline values: CDR1 SEHNR, CDR2 FQNEAQ (reference sequence). The CDR3 loop spans 17 amino acids. Germline trimming cut 5 bases from V and 0 bases from J; bases unmatched to any gene: 11. The chain's CDR3 is CASSPIPGQETNYGYTF. CDR3 bases: TGTGCCAGCAGCCCTATTCCGGGACAGGAGACTAACTATGGCTACACCTTC.

This clone was counted ten times or more. The rearrangement links TRBV5-1 to TRBJ2-3; TRBD2 matches 8 bases. J lost 6 bases, V lost 0 bases, and 9 bases had no gene match. Germline V lookup: CDR1 SGHRS, CDR2 YFSETQ. This CDR3 comprises 16 residues. This CDR3 reads CASSLAGAGGSDTQYF. In DNA form, the CDR3 reads TGCGCCAGCAGCTTGGCCGGGGCGGGGGGCTCGGATACGCAGTATTTT.

This chain links TRBV6-1 with TRBJ1-1; D might be TRBD1 (5 bases). V gave up 5 bases and J gave up 8 bases, with 12 bases separating them. The germline V gene encodes CDR1 MNHNS and CDR2 SASEGT. CDR3 length equals 12 residues. The CDR3 region is CASSPNRLEAFF. CDR3 in DNA: TGTGCCAGCAGTCCCAACAGGCTAGAAGCTTTCTTT.

This chain uses TRBV2 with TRBJ1-2, with 10 bases matching TRBD1. The CDR3 is made up of 14 amino acids. Germline loops: CDR1 SNHLY, CDR2 FYNNEI. Losses at the gene ends were 4 bases for V and 8 bases for J; bases not matched to a gene: 7. DNA for the CDR3: TGTGCCAGCAGTGCCACCGGGACAGGGGACGGCTACACCTTC. Its translation is CASSATGTGDGYTF.

The chain is built from TRBV27 and TRBJ2-5; D is undetermined. Trimming took 0 bases from V and 5 from J, leaving 4 bases between them. Germline V gene lookup returns CDR1 MNHEY and CDR2 SMNVEV (reference sequence). This CDR3 has 12 amino acids. CDR3 nucleotide sequence: TGTGCCAGCAGTTTATCTGGCGAGACCCAGTACTTC. Protein: CASSLSGETQYF.

The rearrangement joins TRBV15 to TRBJ2-7, with a tentative D call TRBD1 (6 bases). V was trimmed by 0 bases and J by 2 bases, leaving 11 bases between them. This CDR3 contains 15 residues. Germline CDR1 reads LNHNV; CDR2 reads YYDKDF (reference sequence). The CDR3 region is CATSRDSPGAYEQYF. The CDR3 region has the DNA TGTGCCACCAGCAGAGATTCCCCAGGGGCCTACGAGCAGTACTTC.

J is TRBJ2-1 and V is TRBV25-1, with D possibly being TRBD2 (5 bases). The CDR3 covers 15 residues. Trimming took 1 base from V and 4 from J, leaving 11 bases between them. In germline, CDR1 is MGHDK, CDR2 SYGVNS. CDR3 in amino acids: CASSESREGYNEQFF. The DNA of the CDR3 is TGTGCCAGCAGTGAATCACGAGAGGGATACAATGAGCAGTTCTTC.

This chain connects TRBV2 to TRBJ2-1, with 8 bases lining up with TRBD2. Germline trimming cut 0 bases from V and 9 bases from J; bases unmatched to any gene: 7. Germline CDR1 SNHLY, CDR2 FYNNEI. This CDR3 spans 15 amino acids. DNA of the CDR3: TGTGCCAGCAGTGAAGCGGCCCAGCGGGGGTTTGAGCAGTTCTTC. It is translated as CASSEAAQRGFEQFF.

V and J are TRBV2 and TRBJ1-2; 7 bases align to TRBD1. CDR1 SNHLY and CDR2 FYNNEI come from the germline V gene. This CDR3 has 14 residues. V lost 5 bases and J lost 6; bases outside the gene matches: 9. The DNA of the CDR3 is TGTGCCAGCAGTCTGAAGAGCGACAGGGATGGCTACACCTTC. Its protein is CASSLKSDRDGYTF.

This CDR3 is CASSIEGSGSSSYEQYF. The DNA of the CDR3 is TGTGCCAGTAGTATAGAGGGCTCCGGATCCAGCTCCTACGAGCAGTACTTC. The rearrangement joins TRBV19 to TRBJ2-7; D gene unclear. V lost 0 bases, J lost 0 bases, and 15 bases lay in between. Germline-derived CDR1 and CDR2 are LNHDA and SQIVND (reference sequence). The CDR3 has 17 amino acids. The variable domain in full, with the rest retrieved from reference TRBV19 and TRBJ2-7, is DGGITQSPKYLFRKEGQNVTLSCEQNLNHDAMYWYRQDPGQGLRLIYYSQIVNDFQKGDIAEGYSVSREKKESFPLTVTSAQKNPTAFYLCASSIEGSGSSSYEQYFGPGTRLTVT.

The V call is TRBV4-2, the J call TRBJ2-1, with 7 bases matching TRBD2. The CDR3 length is 12 residues. The junction had 1 base not matched to a gene; V was cut back by 1 base and J by 10 bases. The germline CDR1 and CDR2 sequences are LGHNA and YNFKEQ. CDR3 nucleotide sequence: TGTGCCAGCAGCCAAGCTAGCGGCGAGCAGTTCTTC. Protein: CASSQASGEQFF.

The chain links TRBV11-2 to TRBJ1-4, with TRBD1 as a possible D gene (6 bases). The CDR3 totals 17 residues. Trimming cost V 5 bases and J 2 bases, with 18 bases left between them. CDR1 is SGHAT and CDR2 is FQNNGV in the germline V gene. CDR3 sequence (DNA): TGTGCCAGCAGCCAACCTCCCAGGCAGGGGACTAATGAAAAACTGTTTTTT. Its protein is CASSQPPRQGTNEKLFF.

Only one count was recorded for this clone. V gene TRBV9 combines with J gene TRBJ2-3, with 11 bases that match TRBD2. CDR3 size: 15 residues. Germline V gene data show CDR1 as SGDLS and CDR2 as YYNGEE. V shed 3 bases and J 5 bases; nucleotides not matched to a gene: 5. The CDR3 nucleotides are TGTGCCAGCAGCGACCTAGCGGGGGGAATAGATACGCAGTATTTT. Protein sequence: CASSDLAGGIDTQYF.

The J gene is TRBJ2-5, the V gene TRBV6-6; 8 positions match TRBD1. The CDR3 is made up of 16 amino acids. Germline V gives CDR1 MNHNY, CDR2 SVGAGI (reference sequence). V shed 4 bases, J shed 4 bases, and the junction held 11 bases outside the gene matches. The DNA of the CDR3 is TGTGCCAGCAGTTTCCTCGGACAGGGTCCAGGAGAGACCCAGTACTTC. Translating it yields CASSFLGQGPGETQYF.

This rearrangement joins TRBV5-1 to TRBJ1-5; the D gene is possibly TRBD1 (5 bases). The CDR3 runs 15 residues. Per the germline V gene, CDR1 is SGHRS and CDR2 is YFSETQ. The V gene lost 0 bases and the J gene lost 7 bases, with 14 bases spanning the gap. CDR3 amino acids: CASSLGQGQGQPQHF. In DNA, the CDR3 is TGCGCCAGCAGCTTGGGTCAGGGTCAGGGACAGCCCCAGCATTTT.

This clone appeared a few times. V gene TRBV7-3 combines with J gene TRBJ2-3; perhaps TRBD2 as D (6 bases). The V gene lost 5 bases and the J gene lost 0 bases, with 18 bases spanning the gap. The CDR3 loop spans 17 amino acids. Germline loops: CDR1 SGHTA, CDR2 FQGTGA. CDR3 DNA sequence: TGTGCCAGCAGCCGGGACTCCGTTACCGATAGCACAGATACGCAGTATTTT. Translating it yields CASSRDSVTDSTDTQYF.

The V and J genes are TRBV5-1 and TRBJ2-5; no clear D gene. Germline assignment: CDR1 SGHRS and CDR2 YFSETQ. The CDR3 is made up of 14 amino acids. Trimming stripped 4 bases from V and 7 bases from J, with 17 bases between. The CDR3 bases are TGCGCCAGCAGCGTGGAAACGGGTGAGGCGACCCAGTACTTC. Translated: CASSVETGEATQYF.

This rearrangement joins TRBV6-5 to TRBJ2-7; 10 bases are shared with TRBD2. This CDR3 spans 13 amino acids. The germline gives CDR1 MNHEY, CDR2 SVGAGI. The V gene end was trimmed by 6 bases and the J gene end by 5 bases; junction bases not matched to a gene: 4. Here the CDR3 DNA reads TGTGCCAGCAGATTAGCGGGGGGTCACGAGCAGTACTTC. It is translated as CASRLAGGHEQYF.

V is TRBV11-2 and J is TRBJ2-3, with a possible D match to TRBD1 (5 bases). Looked up from germline, CDR1 is SGHAT and CDR2 is FQNNGV. The ends were cut back, 4 bases at V and 4 bases at J, with 15 bases in the middle. The CDR3 contains 15 residues. CDR3: CASSSSRLGADTQYF. In nucleotides, the CDR3 is TGTGCCAGCAGCTCTTCGAGGTTAGGGGCAGATACGCAGTATTTT.

This clone was observed once. This specimen includes other DNA sequences encoding the same CDR3. The chain employs TRBV5-6 and TRBJ2-2; D gene uncertain. The V gene's germline CDR1 is SGHDT and CDR2 YYEEEE. Deletions cut 8 bases from V and 1 base from J, with 18 bases between. The CDR3 has 16 amino acids. In nucleotides, the CDR3 is TGTGCCAGTCTCCTAGGCCACCGGTGGAACACCGGGGAGCTGTTTTTT. Its translation: CASLLGHRWNTGELFF. The variable domain in full, completed from reference TRBV5-6 and TRBJ2-2, reads DAGVTQSPTHLIKTRGQQVTLRCSPKSGHDTVSWYQQALGQGPQFIFQYYEEEERQRGNFPDRFSGHQFPNYSSELNVNALLLGDSALYLCASLLGHRWNTGELFFGEGSRLTVL.

The J gene is TRBJ2-1, the V gene TRBV18, with 14 bases that match TRBD2. This CDR3 comprises 15 residues. Germline-derived CDR1 and CDR2 are KGHSH and LQKENI. Losses at the gene ends were 6 bases for V and 8 bases for J; bases not matched to a gene: 6. The CDR3 nucleotides read TGTGCCAGCTCGCTGACTAGCGGGGGGGCGCATGAGCAGTTCTTC. Protein sequence: CASSLTSGGAHEQFF.

The chain links TRBV19 to TRBJ1-1; weak D call: TRBD1 (5 bases). CDR3 length equals 15 residues. Trimming pared 7 bases from V and 1 base from J, leaving 16 bases between. Germline V gene data show CDR1 as LNHDA and CDR2 as SQIVND (reference sequence). The CDR3 nucleotides are TGTGCCAGTACCCGCGGGAGGGGTAGGAACACTGAAGCTTTCTTT. Translating gives CASTRGRGRNTEAFF. Combining the CDR3 with reference TRBV19 and TRBJ1-1 gives the whole variable domain DGGITQSPKYLFRKEGQNVTLSCEQNLNHDAMYWYRQDPGQGLRLIYYSQIVNDFQKGDIAEGYSVSREKKESFPLTVTSAQKNPTAFYLCASTRGRGRNTEAFFGQGTRLTVV.